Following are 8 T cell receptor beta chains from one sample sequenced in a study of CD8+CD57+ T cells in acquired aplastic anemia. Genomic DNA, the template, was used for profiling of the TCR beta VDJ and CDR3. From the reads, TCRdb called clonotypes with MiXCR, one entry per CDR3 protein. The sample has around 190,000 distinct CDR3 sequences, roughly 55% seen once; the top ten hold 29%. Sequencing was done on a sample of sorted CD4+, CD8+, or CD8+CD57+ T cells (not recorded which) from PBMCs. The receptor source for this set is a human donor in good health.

For the CDR3, the DNA is TGTGCCAGCAGCTCCCAGGGGAAGGGTTACGAGCAGTACTTC. This codes for CASSSQGKGYEQYF. The V call is TRBV5-4, the J call TRBJ2-7, with a tentative D call TRBD1 (6 bases). The CDR3 loop spans 14 amino acids. V lost 3 bases and J 4 bases, leaving 14 bases between the germline ends. Germline values: CDR1 SGHNT, CDR2 YYREEE (reference sequence). The full variable domain, with the rest looked up from reference TRBV5-4 and TRBJ2-7, is ETGVTQSPTHLIKTRGQQVTLRCSSQSGHNTVSWYQQALGQGPQFIFQYYREEENGRGNFPPRFSGLQFPNYSSELNVNALELDDSALYLCASSSQGKGYEQYFGPGTRLTVT.

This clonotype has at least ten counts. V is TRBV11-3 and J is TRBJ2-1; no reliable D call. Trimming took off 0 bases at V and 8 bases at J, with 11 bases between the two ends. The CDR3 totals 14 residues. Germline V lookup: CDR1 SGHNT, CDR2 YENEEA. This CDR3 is CASSLDLPGDEQFF. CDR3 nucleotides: TGTGCCAGCAGCTTAGATCTCCCGGGCGATGAGCAGTTCTTC.

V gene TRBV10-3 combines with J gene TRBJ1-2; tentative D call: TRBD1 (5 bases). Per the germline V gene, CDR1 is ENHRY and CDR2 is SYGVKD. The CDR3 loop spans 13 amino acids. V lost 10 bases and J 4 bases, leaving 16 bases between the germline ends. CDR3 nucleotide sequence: TGTGCCACCAAAATCGACAGTACCTATGGCTACACCTTC. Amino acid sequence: CATKIDSTYGYTF.

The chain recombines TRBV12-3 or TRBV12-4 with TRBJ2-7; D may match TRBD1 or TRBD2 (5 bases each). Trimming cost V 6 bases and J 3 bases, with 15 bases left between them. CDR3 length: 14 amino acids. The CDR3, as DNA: TGTGCCAGCAGGACCCCGGGGCCGGGCTACGAGCAGTACTTC. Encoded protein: CASRTPGPGYEQYF.

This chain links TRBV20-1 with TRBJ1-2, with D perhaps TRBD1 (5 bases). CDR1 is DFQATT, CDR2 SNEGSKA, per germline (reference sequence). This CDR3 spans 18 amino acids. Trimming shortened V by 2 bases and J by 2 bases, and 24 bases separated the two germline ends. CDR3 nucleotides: TGCAGTGCTAGACCCGTGATGGGGGATCGGACACCGAACTATGGCTACACCTTC. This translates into CSARPVMGDRTPNYGYTF.

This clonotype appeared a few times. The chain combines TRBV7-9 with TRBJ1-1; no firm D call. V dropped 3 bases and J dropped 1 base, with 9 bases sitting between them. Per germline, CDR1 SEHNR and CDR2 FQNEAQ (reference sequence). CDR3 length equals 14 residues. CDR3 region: CASSFPGQNTEAFF. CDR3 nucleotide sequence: TGTGCCAGCAGCTTTCCCGGGCAGAACACTGAAGCTTTCTTT.

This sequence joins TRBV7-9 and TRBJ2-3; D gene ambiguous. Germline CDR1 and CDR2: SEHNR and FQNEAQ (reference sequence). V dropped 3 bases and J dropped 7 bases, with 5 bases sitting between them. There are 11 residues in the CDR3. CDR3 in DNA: TGTGCCAGCAGCTTTGCATATACGCAGTATTTT. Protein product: CASSFAYTQYF.

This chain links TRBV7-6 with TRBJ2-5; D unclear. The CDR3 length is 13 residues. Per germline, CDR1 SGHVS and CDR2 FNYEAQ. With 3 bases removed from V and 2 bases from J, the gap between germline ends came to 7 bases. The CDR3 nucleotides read TGTGCCAGCAGCTTCGGCAGACAAGAGACCCAGTACTTC. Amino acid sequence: CASSFGRQETQYF.